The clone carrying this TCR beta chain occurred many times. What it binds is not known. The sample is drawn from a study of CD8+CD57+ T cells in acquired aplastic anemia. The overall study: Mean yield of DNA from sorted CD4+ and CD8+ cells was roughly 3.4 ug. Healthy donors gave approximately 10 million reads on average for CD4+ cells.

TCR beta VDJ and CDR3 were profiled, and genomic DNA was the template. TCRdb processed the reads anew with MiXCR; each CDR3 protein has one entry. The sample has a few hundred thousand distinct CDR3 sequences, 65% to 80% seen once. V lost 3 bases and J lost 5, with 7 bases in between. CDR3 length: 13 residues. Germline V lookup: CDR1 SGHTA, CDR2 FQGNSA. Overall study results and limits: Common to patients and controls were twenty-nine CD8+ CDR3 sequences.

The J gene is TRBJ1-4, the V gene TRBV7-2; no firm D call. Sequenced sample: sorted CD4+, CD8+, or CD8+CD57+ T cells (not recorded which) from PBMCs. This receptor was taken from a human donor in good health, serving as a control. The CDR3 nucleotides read TGTGCCAGCAGCTTCCTCGAAAATGAAAAACTGTTTTTT. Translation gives CASSFLENEKLFF.